These T cell receptor beta chains were read from a single sample in a study of blood T cell repertoires in COVID-19. Measured with immunoSEQ multiplex PCR; TCRdb has only the in-frame clones, and not every one. The sample lists just under 350,000 clones; over 70% were seen once. The sample was peripheral blood. Receptor source: a woman in her 50s with COVID-19, enrolled during active disease. Both conserved end residues are part of each CDR3. D genes are given only for firm matches. Only some rows state a clone size, as once, few, many or a class for expanded clones.

d_gene	v_gene	j_gene	abundance	CDR3nt	CDR3aa
TRBD1	TRBV19	TRBJ1-5	.	TGTGCCAGTACACCTCAAGGACAGGGGGCTTCCCAGCCCCAGCATTTT	CASTPQGQGASQPQHF
.	TRBV5-1	TRBJ1-5	few	TGCGCCAGCAGCTTGGTGCCCAGTAGCAATCAGCCCCAGCATTTT	CASSLVPSSNQPQHF
TRBD1	TRBV19	TRBJ2-1	few	TGTGCCAGTAGTATAGGACAGGGGGCGAATGAGCAGTTCTTC	CASSIGQGANEQFF
.	TRBV14	TRBJ1-1	.	TGTGCCAGCAGCCTACGCGATCCGGCAGGGAAAGCTTTCTTT	CASSLRDPAGKAFF
.	TRBV20-1	TRBJ1-1	once	TGCAGTGCTAGTGGGGGTTACAGGGAACGGGATACTGAAGCTTTCTTT	CSASGGYRERDTEAFF
.	TRBV10-1	TRBJ2-2	.	TGCGCCAGCAGTGCTCAGATCGGGGAGCTGTTTTTT	CASSAQIGELFF
.	TRBV6-6	TRBJ1-5	few	TGTGCCAGCAGTTACTCTGCTACTGAGCCCCAGCATTTT	CASSYSATEPQHF
TRBD2	TRBV6-5	TRBJ2-1	once	TGTGCCAGCAGTTTCTTTAGCGGGAGGGCCAATGAGCAGTTCTTC	CASSFFSGRANEQFF
TRBD2	TRBV6-2/TRBV6-3	TRBJ2-3	.	TGTGCCAGCAGTCCCAGGACTAGCGGGAGTTCGGATACGCAGTATTTT	CASSPRTSGSSDTQYF
.	TRBV5-4	TRBJ2-5	.	TGTGCCAGCAACATACAGGGACGGGAGACCCAGTACTTC	CASNIQGRETQYF
TRBD1	TRBV25-1	TRBJ2-5	.	TGTGCCAGCACGTGGGGACAGGGAAGGTGGGAGACCCAGTACTTC	CASTWGQGRWETQYF
.	TRBV5-1	TRBJ1-3	.	TGCGCCAGTATGGTAGCCCCGGGAAACACCATATATTTT	CASMVAPGNTIYF
.	TRBV19	TRBJ2-6	.	TGTGCCAGTAGTACTCTAGCGTTAGGGGCCAACGTCCTGACTTTC	CASSTLALGANVLTF
.	TRBV23-1	TRBJ2-1	.	TGCGCCAGCAGTCAACCAGAGGGACACCACAATGAGCAGTTCTTC	CASSQPEGHHNEQFF
TRBD1	TRBV19	TRBJ2-5	.	TGTGCCAGTAGTTTTTCGGGACAGGGGGCGCACGAGACCCAGTACTTC	CASSFSGQGAHETQYF
TRBD1	TRBV19	TRBJ1-5	.	TGTGCCAGTAGTATCCTCCGACAGGGGCTCAATCAGCCCCAGCATTTT	CASSILRQGLNQPQHF
TRBD1	TRBV24-1	TRBJ2-1	.	TGTGCCACCAGCCATAAGGACAGGGGGAAAGGGGGCAATGAGCAGTTCTTC	CATSHKDRGKGGNEQFF
.	TRBV7-8	TRBJ1-1	.	TGTGCCAGCAGCCGTACGGTAGCTTTCTTT	CASSRTVAFF
.	TRBV5-1	TRBJ2-1	.	TGCGCCAGCAGCTTGGGTATGTCCTACAATGAGCAGTTCTTC	CASSLGMSYNEQFF
TRBD1	TRBV18	TRBJ1-4	.	TGTGCCAGCTCACCACGGGACAGAAAAAATGAAAAACTGTTTTTT	CASSPRDRKNEKLFF
.	TRBV5-1	TRBJ2-2	.	TGCGCCAGCAGCTTGGTGACAGCCCAGAACACCGGGGAGCTGTTTTTT	CASSLVTAQNTGELFF
.	TRBV7-3	TRBJ2-1	.	TGTGCCAGCAGCTTATCCCCAGTTGGCAATGAGCAGTTCTTC	CASSLSPVGNEQFF
TRBD2	TRBV3-1/TRBV3-2	TRBJ2-1	.	TGTGCCAGCAGCCCCCGACTAGCGGGAGGGCAACCGTTCTTC	CASSPRLAGGQPFF
TRBD1	TRBV5-1	TRBJ1-2	.	TGCGCCAGCAGCTCGTGGGACAGCACGACCTATGGCTACACCTTC	CASSSWDSTTYGYTF
.	TRBV25-1	TRBJ2-7	.	TGTGCCAGCAGTGATGTCGGGGACTTCTCCTACGAGCAGTACTTC	CASSDVGDFSYEQYF
.	TRBV3-1/TRBV3-2	TRBJ2-3	.	TGTGCCAGCAGCCAAGATCTTGCGACTCGCACAGATACGCAGTATTTT	CASSQDLATRTDTQYF
.	TRBV2	TRBJ1-2	.	TGTGCCAGCAGTCCAGACAGTTCCTATGGCTACACCTTC	CASSPDSSYGYTF
.	TRBV30	TRBJ1-6	.	TGTGCCTGGAGAAGGAGGATGACGTCATGGGATTCACCCCTCCACTTT	CAWRRRMTSWDSPLHF
.	TRBV28	TRBJ1-5	.	TGTGCCAGCCTCCACGGAGGGGCTTATAGCAATCAGCCCCAGCATTTT	CASLHGGAYSNQPQHF
.	TRBV7-9	TRBJ1-6	once	TGTGCCAGCAGCACGCCAGACATCAGCTCCTATAATTCACCCCTCCACTTT	CASSTPDISSYNSPLHF
TRBD1	TRBV29-1	TRBJ1-5	.	TGCAGCGTCCGACAGGGGAATCAGCCCCAGCATTTT	CSVRQGNQPQHF
.	TRBV20-1	TRBJ2-7	.	TGCAGTGCTAGTCAAGGGGCCTACGAGCAGTACTTC	CSASQGAYEQYF